Below are 10 T cell receptor beta chains sequenced from a single sample in a study of shared clonotypes between healthy human individuals. Assay used: immunoSEQ multiplex PCR; TCRdb lists only in-frame clones, some missing. The sample lists fewer than 100,000 clones; roughly 69% were seen once. The sequenced material came from memory CD8+ T cells sorted from blood. The subset is: CD45RO+ cells pooled with CCR7-negative TemRA cells. The source is a man aged 25-45 years in good health.

The genes are TRBV7-2 and TRBJ2-1; a weak D match, TRBD1 (5 bases). Trimming removed 1 base from V and 8 bases from J, with 9 bases in between. The V gene's germline CDR1 is SGHTA and CDR2 FQGNSA. This CDR3 is built from 13 residues. The CDR3 reads CASSLGQSHEQFF. CDR3 nucleotides: TGTGCCAGCAGCTTAGGACAGTCCCATGAGCAGTTCTTC.

CDR3 amino acids: CASSLIDGQAASGDNEQFF. CDR3 coding DNA: TGTGCCAGCAGCTTAATTGACGGTCAGGCGGCTAGCGGGGACAATGAGCAGTTCTTC. The chain joins TRBV7-2 to TRBJ2-1; 9 positions match TRBD2. There are 19 residues in the CDR3. Per germline, CDR1 SGHTA and CDR2 FQGNSA. The V segment lost 2 bases and the J segment 5 bases; nucleotides outside the gene matches: 16.

Ten or more counts support this clone. V usage is TRBV5-8 and J usage is TRBJ2-3; unclear D gene. The germline CDR1 and CDR2 sequences are SGHTS and YDEGEE. V lost 4 bases, J lost 1 base, and 10 bases lay in between. The CDR3 length is 14 residues. CDR3 protein: CASSRTSGTDTQYF. In DNA form, the CDR3 reads TGTGCCAGCAGCCGAACCAGTGGCACAGATACGCAGTATTTT.

The chain has TRBV6-5 and TRBJ1-5; 7 bases line up with TRBD1. J gave up 4 bases and V 5 bases, and 5 bases lay outside the gene matches. CDR1 and CDR2 from the germline V gene are MNHEY and SVGAGI. The CDR3 consists of 14 residues. The CDR3 bases are TGTGCCAGCAGTACCGGGACAGAGAATCAGCCCCAGCATTTT. It encodes CASSTGTENQPQHF.

This rearrangement joins TRBV28 to TRBJ1-2, with TRBD1 matching 12 bases. J gave up 3 bases and V 5 bases, and 10 bases lay outside the gene matches. The length of the CDR3 is 17 residues. CDR1 is MDHEN and CDR2 is SYDVKM in the germline V gene. The CDR3 sequence: CASSDRDRGRWDYGYTF. The CDR3 DNA reads as TGTGCCAGCAGTGACCGGGACAGGGGGCGATGGGACTATGGCTACACCTTC.

This clone has a count of ten or more. The rearrangement links TRBV6-4 to TRBJ2-2; 10 bases line up with TRBD2. The CDR3 contains 15 residues. V shed 0 bases and J 6 bases; nucleotides not matched to a gene: 1. The germline V gene encodes CDR1 MRHNA and CDR2 SNTAGT. Written as DNA, the CDR3 is TGTGCCAGCAGTGACTCAGCGGGAGGGCCCGGGGAGCTGTTTTTT. Translation gives CASSDSAGGPGELFF.

This chain connects TRBV2 to TRBJ2-1; D uncertain. Looked up from germline, CDR1 is SNHLY and CDR2 is FYNNEI. V lost 3 bases to trimming and J lost 0 bases, with 9 bases between them. The CDR3 sequence is 15 residues long. The CDR3 nucleotides read TGTGCCAGCAGTGATACGGGCAGCTCCTACAATGAGCAGTTCTTC. Amino acids: CASSDTGSSYNEQFF.

Turning to this clone: It differs at one base from a far larger clone, so likely a read error. The chain combines TRBV5-1 with TRBJ2-7; D is uncertain. Germline CDR1 and CDR2: SGHRS and YFSETQ. This CDR3 is 14 amino acids long. V was cut by 0 bases and J by 4 bases, with 11 bases left in between. CDR3: CASSLARTSYEQYF. The CDR3 DNA sequence: TGCGCCAGCAGCTTGGCCAGGACCTCATACGAGCAGTACTTC.

CDR3 in DNA: TGTGCTAGTGGTTTGACGCCGGGCCTCAAAACAGATACGCAGTATTTT. Its translation is CASGLTPGLKTDTQYF. V is TRBV12-5 and J is TRBJ2-3; no firm D call. The ends were cut back, 2 bases at V and 3 bases at J, with 15 bases in the middle. Looked up from germline, CDR1 is LGHNT and CDR2 is FRNRAP. The CDR3 sequence is 16 residues long.

The V call is TRBV29-1, the J call TRBJ2-3; D is uncertain. Germline V lookup: CDR1 SQVTM, CDR2 ANQGSEA. This CDR3 comprises 14 residues. V was clipped by 4 bases and J by 0 bases, with 11 bases between them. The CDR3 sequence: CSVGLASSTDTQYF. The CDR3, as DNA: TGCAGCGTTGGTCTGGCCAGTAGCACAGATACGCAGTATTTT.